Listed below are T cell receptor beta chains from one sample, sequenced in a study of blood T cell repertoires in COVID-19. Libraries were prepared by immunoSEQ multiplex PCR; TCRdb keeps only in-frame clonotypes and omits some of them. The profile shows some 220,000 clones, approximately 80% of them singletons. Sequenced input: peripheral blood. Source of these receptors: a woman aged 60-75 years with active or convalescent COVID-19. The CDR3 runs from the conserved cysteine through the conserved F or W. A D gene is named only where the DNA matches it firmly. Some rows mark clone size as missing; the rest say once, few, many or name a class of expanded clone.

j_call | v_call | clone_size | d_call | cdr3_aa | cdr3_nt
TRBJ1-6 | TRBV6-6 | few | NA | CASTLMGQGSPLHF | TGTGCCAGCACCCTTATGGGGCAGGGATCACCCCTCCACTTT
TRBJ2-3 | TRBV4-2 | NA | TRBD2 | CASSQWPVGGSSGTDTQYF | TGTGCCAGCAGCCAATGGCCGGTTGGCGGGAGTAGCGGGACCGATACGCAGTATTTT
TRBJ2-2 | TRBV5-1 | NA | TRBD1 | CASSQGGLITGELFF | TGCGCTAGCTCACAGGGGGGCCTGATCACCGGGGAGCTGTTTTTT
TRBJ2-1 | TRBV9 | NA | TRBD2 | CASSPWREGGNEQFF | TGTGCCAGCAGCCCGTGGCGGGAGGGCGGCAATGAGCAGTTCTTC
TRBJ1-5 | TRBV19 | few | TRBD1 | CASSTQGAQGQPQHF | TGTGCCAGTAGTACCCAGGGGGCGCAAGGTCAGCCCCAGCATTTT
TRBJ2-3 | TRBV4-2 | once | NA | CASSQDLEAGRSSDTQYF | TGTGCCAGCAGCCAAGATCTAGAGGCCGGGAGATCCTCAGATACGCAGTATTTT
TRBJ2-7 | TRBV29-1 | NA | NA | CSAEWQGGEQYF | TGCAGCGCCGAGTGGCAGGGTGGCGAGCAGTACTTC
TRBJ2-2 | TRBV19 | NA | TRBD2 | CASSIRTSSGELFF | TGTGCCAGTAGTATAAGGACTAGTTCCGGGGAGCTGTTTTTT
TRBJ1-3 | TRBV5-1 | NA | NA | CASSRRGQTTGNTIYF | TGCGCCAGCAGCCGAAGAGGACAGACCACTGGAAACACCATATATTTT
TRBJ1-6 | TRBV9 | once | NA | CASSGTGLYNSPLHF | TGTGCCAGCAGCGGTACAGGGCTCTATAATTCACCCCTCCACTTT
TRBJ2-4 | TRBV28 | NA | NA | CASSFLAKNIQYF | TGTGCCAGCAGTTTCCTAGCCAAAAACATTCAGTACTTC
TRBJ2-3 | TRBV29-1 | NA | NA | CSVEDHWGEGTDTQYF | TGCAGCGTTGAAGATCATTGGGGGGAGGGCACAGATACGCAGTATTTT
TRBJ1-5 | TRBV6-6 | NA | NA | CASSPRELGGPQHF | TGTGCCAGCAGTCCACGGGAACTAGGTGGGCCCCAGCATTTT
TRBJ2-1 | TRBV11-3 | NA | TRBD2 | CASTFGGLAGDNEQFF | TGTGCCAGCACCTTCGGGGGACTAGCGGGAGACAATGAGCAGTTCTTC
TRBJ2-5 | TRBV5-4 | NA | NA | CASSFLLETQYF | TGTGCCAGCAGCTTTCTTTTAGAGACCCAGTACTTC
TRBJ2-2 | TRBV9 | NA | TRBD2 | CASTPPSGSGNGELFF | TGTGCCAGCACCCCCCCAAGTGGAAGCGGGAACGGGGAGCTGTTTTTT
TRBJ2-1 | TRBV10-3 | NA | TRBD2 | CAISSSGDYNEQFF | TGTGCCATCAGTTCTAGCGGGGATTACAATGAGCAGTTCTTC
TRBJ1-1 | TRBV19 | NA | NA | CASSIEAGRTEAFF | TGTGCCAGTAGTATAGAGGCAGGGAGGACTGAAGCTTTCTTT
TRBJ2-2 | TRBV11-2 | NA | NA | CASSLGRIGTLNTGELFF | TGTGCCAGCAGCTTAGGGAGAATCGGGACACTGAACACCGGGGAGCTGTTTTTT
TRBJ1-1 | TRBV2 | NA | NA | CASIDRTFNTEAFF | TGTGCCAGCATAGACAGGACTTTCAACACTGAAGCTTTCTTT
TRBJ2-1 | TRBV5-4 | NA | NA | CASSFFTGSREQFF | TGTGCCAGCAGCTTTTTTACAGGCTCGCGGGAGCAGTTCTTC
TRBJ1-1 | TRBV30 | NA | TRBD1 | CAYDRVGSNTEAFF | TGTGCCTACGACAGGGTAGGTAGCAACACTGAAGCTTTCTTT
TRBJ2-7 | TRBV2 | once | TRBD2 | CASSSAGGVAGTYEQYF | TGTGCCAGCAGTTCCGCCGGGGGGGTAGCGGGAACCTACGAGCAGTACTTC
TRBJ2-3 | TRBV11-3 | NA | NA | CASSLDGALDTQYF | TGTGCCAGCAGCTTAGATGGGGCTTTAGATACGCAGTATTTT
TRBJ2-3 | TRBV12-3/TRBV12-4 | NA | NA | CASSSTDTQYF | TGTGCCAGCAGTTCGACAGATACGCAGTATTTT
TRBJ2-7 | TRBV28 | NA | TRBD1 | CASKIRRDRGRHEQYF | TGTGCCAGCAAGATCCGGCGGGACAGGGGGCGCCACGAGCAGTACTTC
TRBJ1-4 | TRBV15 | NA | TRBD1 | CATSRTRQGAEKLFF | TGTGCCACCAGCAGAACTAGACAGGGGGCTGAAAAACTGTTTTTT
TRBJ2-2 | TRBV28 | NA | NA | CASRGVSGDTGELFF | TGTGCCAGCAGAGGAGTTTCGGGGGATACCGGGGAGCTGTTTTTT
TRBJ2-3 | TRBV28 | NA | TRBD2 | CASSMNSGLVRDTQYF | TGTGCCAGCAGTATGAATAGCGGGCTAGTAAGAGATACGCAGTATTTT
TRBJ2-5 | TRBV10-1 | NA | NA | CASSHRDTVKETQYF | TGCGCCAGCAGCCACCGGGACACCGTTAAAGAGACCCAGTACTTC
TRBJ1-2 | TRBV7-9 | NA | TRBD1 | CASSPDRGPLEGYTF | TGTGCCAGCAGCCCGGACAGGGGCCCCCTAGAGGGCTACACCTTC
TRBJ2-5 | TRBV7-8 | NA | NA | CASGRLQETQYF | TGTGCCAGCGGCCGACTACAAGAGACCCAGTACTTC